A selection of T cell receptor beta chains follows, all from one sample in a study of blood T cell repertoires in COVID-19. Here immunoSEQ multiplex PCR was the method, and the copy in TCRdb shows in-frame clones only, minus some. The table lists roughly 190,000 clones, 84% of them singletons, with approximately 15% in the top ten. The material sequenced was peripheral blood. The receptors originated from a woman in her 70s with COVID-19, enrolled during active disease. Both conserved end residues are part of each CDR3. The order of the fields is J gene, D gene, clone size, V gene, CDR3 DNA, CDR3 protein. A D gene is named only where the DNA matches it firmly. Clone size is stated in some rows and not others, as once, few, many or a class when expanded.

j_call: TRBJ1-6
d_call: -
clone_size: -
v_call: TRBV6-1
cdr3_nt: TGTGCCAGCAGTGTTCAACAGGGCTCCTATAATTCACCCCTCCACTTT
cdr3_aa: CASSVQQGSYNSPLHF

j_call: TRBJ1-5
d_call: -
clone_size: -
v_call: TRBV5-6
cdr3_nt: TGTGCCAGCAGCTTGGTGTCGCAGGGTGGCAATCAGCCCCAGCATTTT
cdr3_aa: CASSLVSQGGNQPQHF

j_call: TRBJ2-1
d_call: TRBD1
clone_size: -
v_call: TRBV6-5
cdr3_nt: TGTGCCAGCAGAAAGACAGGGAGAGGCAATGAGCAGTTCTTC
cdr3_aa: CASRKTGRGNEQFF

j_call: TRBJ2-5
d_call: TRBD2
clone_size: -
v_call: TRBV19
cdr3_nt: TGTGCCAGTAGCGGGGGGGCCTTGGAGACCCAGTACTTC
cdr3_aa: CASSGGALETQYF

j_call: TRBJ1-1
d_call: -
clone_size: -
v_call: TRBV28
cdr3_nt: TGTGCCAGCAGTTTCCTCATACAGGGAAAGACTGAAGCTTTCTTT
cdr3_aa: CASSFLIQGKTEAFF

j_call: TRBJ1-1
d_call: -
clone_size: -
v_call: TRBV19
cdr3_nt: TGTGCCAGTAGTGTTCAGGTTATGAACACTGAGGCTTTCTTT
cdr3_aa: CASSVQVMNTEAFF

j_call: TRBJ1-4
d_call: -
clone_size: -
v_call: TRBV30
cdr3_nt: TGTGCCTGGAGTGTTCTCCTTAATGAAAAACTGTTTTTT
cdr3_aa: CAWSVLLNEKLFF

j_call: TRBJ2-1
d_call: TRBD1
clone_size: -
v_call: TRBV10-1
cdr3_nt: TGCGCCAGCAGAGTGGGACAGGGATTTTACAATGAGCAGTTCTTC
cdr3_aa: CASRVGQGFYNEQFF

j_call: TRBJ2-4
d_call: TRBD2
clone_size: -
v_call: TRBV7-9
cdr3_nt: TGTGCCAGCAGCTTAAGGGAGGGGTTGAACATTCAGTACTTC
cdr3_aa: CASSLREGLNIQYF

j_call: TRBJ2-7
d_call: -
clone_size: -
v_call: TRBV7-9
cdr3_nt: TGTGCCAGCAGCTACGGAGGCACGAACTACGAGCAGTACTTC
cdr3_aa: CASSYGGTNYEQYF

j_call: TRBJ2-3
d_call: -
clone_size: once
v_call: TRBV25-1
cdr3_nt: TGTGCCAGCAATATAGGGGGAGATACGCAGTATTTT
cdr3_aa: CASNIGGDTQYF

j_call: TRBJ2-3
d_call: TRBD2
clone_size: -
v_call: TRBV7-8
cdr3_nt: TGTGCCAGCAGCAAGCGGACTAGCTTTGATACGCAGTATTTT
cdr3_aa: CASSKRTSFDTQYF

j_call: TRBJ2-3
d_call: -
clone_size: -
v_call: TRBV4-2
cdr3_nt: TGTGCCAGCAGCCCAAAAACTGGGGGGTCAACGGATACGCAGTATTTT
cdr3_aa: CASSPKTGGSTDTQYF

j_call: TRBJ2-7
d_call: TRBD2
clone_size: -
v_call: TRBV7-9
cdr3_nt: TGTGCCAGCAGCCTAAGCGGGAGCGGGAACGAGCAGTACTTC
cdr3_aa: CASSLSGSGNEQYF

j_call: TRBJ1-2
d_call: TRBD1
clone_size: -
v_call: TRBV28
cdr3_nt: TGTGCCAGCAGCCTCGACAGGGTAGGGGCGAGCTACACCTTC
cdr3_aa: CASSLDRVGASYTF

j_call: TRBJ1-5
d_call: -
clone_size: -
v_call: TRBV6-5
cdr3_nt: TGTGCCAGCAGAAGAGGGGGTATAGATCAGCCCCAGCATTTT
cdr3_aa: CASRRGGIDQPQHF

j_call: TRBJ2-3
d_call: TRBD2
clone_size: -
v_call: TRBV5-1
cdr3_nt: TGCGCCAGCAGCCGTGGACTAGCGGGATATCGGGGCACAGATACGCAGTATTTT
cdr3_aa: CASSRGLAGYRGTDTQYF

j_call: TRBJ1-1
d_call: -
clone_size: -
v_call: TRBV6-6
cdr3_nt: TGTGCCAGCAGTACGTCTCAGATTTCCGCCTCTGAAGCTTTCTTT
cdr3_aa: CASSTSQISASEAFF

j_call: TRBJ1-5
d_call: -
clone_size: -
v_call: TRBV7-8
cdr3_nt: TGTGCCAGCAGCTCATTCGGACAGCAAAGCAATCAGCCCCAGCATTTT
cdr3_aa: CASSSFGQQSNQPQHF

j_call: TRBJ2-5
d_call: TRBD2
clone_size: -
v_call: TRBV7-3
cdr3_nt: TGTGCCAGCAGCTTAGGTAGCGGGGACTCTCAAGAGACCCAGTACTTC
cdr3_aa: CASSLGSGDSQETQYF

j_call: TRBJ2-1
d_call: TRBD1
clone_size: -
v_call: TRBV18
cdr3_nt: TGTGCCAGCTCGCCCGGGACAGGGGTGTACAATGAGCAGTTCTTC
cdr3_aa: CASSPGTGVYNEQFF

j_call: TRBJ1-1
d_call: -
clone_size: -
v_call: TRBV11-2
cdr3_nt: TGTGCCAGCAGTCCGTGGGACGGAGGGGCTGAAGCTTTCTTT
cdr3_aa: CASSPWDGGAEAFF

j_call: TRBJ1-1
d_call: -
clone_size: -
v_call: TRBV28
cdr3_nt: TGTGCCAGCAGCTTTCCTGGTGGAGTGTACACTGAAGCTTTCTTT
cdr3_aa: CASSFPGGVYTEAFF

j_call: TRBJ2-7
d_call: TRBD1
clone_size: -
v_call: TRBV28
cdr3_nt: TGTGCCAGCAGAACCGCCGGGACAGGGGCCTACGAGCAGTACTTC
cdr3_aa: CASRTAGTGAYEQYF

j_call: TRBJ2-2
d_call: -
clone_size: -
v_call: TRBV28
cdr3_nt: TGTGCCAGCAGTTCCCCCCCAGGGGCGGTAACCGGGGAGCTGTTTTTT
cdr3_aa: CASSSPPGAVTGELFF

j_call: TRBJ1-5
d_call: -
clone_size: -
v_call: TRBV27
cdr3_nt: TGTGCCAGCAGAGACTGGGAGAGCAATCAGCCCCAGCATTTT
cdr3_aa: CASRDWESNQPQHF

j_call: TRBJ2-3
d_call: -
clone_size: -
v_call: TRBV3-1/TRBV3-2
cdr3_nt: TGTGCCAGCAGCCCAGAGGTAGTGCCTCGCACAGATACGCAGTATTTT
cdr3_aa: CASSPEVVPRTDTQYF

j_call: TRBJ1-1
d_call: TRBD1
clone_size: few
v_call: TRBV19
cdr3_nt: TGTGCCAGTACAATTTTTCGCGGACAGGGTGTGAACACTGAAGCTTTCTTT
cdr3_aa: CASTIFRGQGVNTEAFF

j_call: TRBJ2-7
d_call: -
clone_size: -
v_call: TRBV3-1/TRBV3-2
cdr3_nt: TGTGCCAGCAGCCTCAACCAGGCGTTAACTGGGGAGCAGTACTTC
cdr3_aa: CASSLNQALTGEQYF

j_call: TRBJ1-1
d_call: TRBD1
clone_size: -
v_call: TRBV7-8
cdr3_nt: TGTGCCAGCAGCTTAATGGGACAGGGTCCCACTGAAGCTTTCTTT
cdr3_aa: CASSLMGQGPTEAFF

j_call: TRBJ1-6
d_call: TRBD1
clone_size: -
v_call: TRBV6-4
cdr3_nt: TGTGCCAGCAGTTTACTCGGGACAGGAGGAGGGCCCCTCCACTTT
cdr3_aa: CASSLLGTGGGPLHF

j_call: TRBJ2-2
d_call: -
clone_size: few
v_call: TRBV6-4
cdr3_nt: TGTGCCAGCAGTAGCGGGAACACCGGGGAGCTGTTTTTT
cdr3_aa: CASSSGNTGELFF

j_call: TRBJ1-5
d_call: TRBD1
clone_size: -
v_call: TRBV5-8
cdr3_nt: TGTGCCAGCAGTAAGGGACAGGGGGGATATCAGCCCCAGCATTTT
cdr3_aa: CASSKGQGGYQPQHF

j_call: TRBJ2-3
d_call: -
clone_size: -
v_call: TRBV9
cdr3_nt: TGTGCCAGCAGCGGAGCGGCTTATAGCACAGATACGCAGTATTTT
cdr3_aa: CASSGAAYSTDTQYF

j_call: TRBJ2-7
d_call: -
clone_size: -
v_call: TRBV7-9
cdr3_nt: TGTGCCAGCACTCGCGGGGTATACGAGCAGTACTTC
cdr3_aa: CASTRGVYEQYF

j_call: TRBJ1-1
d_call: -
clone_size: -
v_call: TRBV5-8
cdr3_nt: TGTGCCAGCAGCCGTCGGAACACTGAAGCTTTCTTT
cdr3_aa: CASSRRNTEAFF

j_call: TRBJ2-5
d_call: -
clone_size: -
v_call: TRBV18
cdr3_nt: TGTGCCAGCTCACCCGAATTAGGAGGCGCGGAGACCCAGTACTTC
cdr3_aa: CASSPELGGAETQYF

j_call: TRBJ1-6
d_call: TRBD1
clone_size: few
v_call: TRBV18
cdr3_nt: TGTGCCAGCTCACCACAGGACAGGGATGGCTCACCCCTCCACTTT
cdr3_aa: CASSPQDRDGSPLHF

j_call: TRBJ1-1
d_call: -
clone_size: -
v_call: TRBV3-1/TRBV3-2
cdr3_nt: TGTGCCAGCAGCCAAGCTAGGACTGAAGCTTTCTTT
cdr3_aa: CASSQARTEAFF

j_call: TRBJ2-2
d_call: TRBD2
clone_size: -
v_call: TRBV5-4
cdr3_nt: TGTGCCAGCAGCTTGGCGGGGGGTACCGGGGAGCTGTTTTTT
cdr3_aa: CASSLAGGTGELFF

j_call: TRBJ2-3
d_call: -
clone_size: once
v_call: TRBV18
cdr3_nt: TGTGCCAGCTCACTTTCGCGGGGGCTAGATACGCAGTATTTT
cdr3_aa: CASSLSRGLDTQYF

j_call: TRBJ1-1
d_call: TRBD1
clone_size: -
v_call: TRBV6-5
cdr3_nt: TGTGCCAGCCGCACGGAAGACAGGGCGAACACTGAAGCTTTCTTT
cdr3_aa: CASRTEDRANTEAFF

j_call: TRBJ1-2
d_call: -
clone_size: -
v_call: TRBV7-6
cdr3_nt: TGTGCCAGCAGCTCGACAGAGGACTACACCTTC
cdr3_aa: CASSSTEDYTF

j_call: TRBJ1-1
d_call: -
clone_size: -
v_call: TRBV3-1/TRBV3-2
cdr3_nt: TGTGCCAGCAGCCCCCGGGGGGGGCTGAGGTTTGACACTGAAGCTTTCTTT
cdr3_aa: CASSPRGGLRFDTEAFF

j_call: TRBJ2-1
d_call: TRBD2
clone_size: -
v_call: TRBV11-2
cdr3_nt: TGTGCCAGCAGCTTAGACCTAAGGACTAGCGGGGCCTACAATGAGCAGTTCTTC
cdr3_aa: CASSLDLRTSGAYNEQFF

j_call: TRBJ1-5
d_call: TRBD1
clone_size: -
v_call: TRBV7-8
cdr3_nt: TGTGCCACCCAGAAAATACAGGGGGGGAGCAATCAGCCCCAGCATTTT
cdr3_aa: CATQKIQGGSNQPQHF

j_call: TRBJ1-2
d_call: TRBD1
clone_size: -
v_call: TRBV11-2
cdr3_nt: TGTGCCAGCAGCTTAGGAGACAGGGCTTTAGGCTATGGCTACACCTTC
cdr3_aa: CASSLGDRALGYGYTF

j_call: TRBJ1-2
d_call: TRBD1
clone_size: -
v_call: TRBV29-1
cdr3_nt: TGCAGCGCCGGACAGGGCGGCTTACAGGTGGGCTACACCTTC
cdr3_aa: CSAGQGGLQVGYTF